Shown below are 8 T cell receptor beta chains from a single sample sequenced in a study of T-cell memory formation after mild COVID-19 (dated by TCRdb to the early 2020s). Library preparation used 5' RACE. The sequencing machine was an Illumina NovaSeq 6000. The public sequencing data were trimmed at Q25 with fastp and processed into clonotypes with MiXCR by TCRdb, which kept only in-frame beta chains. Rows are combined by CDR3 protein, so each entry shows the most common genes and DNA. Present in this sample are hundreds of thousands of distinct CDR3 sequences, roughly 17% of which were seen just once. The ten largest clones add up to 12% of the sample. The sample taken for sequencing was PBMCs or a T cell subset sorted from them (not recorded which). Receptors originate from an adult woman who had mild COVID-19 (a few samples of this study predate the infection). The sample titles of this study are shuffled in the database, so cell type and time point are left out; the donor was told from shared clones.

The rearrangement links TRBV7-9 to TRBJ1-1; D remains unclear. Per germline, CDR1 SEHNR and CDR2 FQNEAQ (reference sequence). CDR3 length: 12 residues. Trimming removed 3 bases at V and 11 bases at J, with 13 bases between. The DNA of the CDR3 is TGTGCCAGCAGCTTTCCGGGCCGGGAGGCTTTCTTT. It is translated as CASSFPGREAFF.

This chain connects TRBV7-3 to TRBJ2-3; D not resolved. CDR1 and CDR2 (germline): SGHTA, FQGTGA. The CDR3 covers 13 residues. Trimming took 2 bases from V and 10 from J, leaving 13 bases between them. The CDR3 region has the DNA TGTGCCAGCAGCTTAGGAGTTGGAGTACCGCAGTATTTT. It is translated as CASSLGVGVPQYF. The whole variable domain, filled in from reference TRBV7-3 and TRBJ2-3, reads GAGVSQTPSNKVTEKGKYVELRCDPISGHTALYWYRQSLGQGPEFLIYFQGTGAADDSGLPNDRFFAVRPEGSVSTLKIQRTERGDSAVYLCASSLGVGVPQYFGPGTRLTVL.

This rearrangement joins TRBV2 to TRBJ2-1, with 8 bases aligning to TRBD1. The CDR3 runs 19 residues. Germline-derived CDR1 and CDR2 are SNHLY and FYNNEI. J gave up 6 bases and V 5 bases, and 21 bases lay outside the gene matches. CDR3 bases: TGTGCCAGCAGTTGGAGTCGGGACAGGAAATTGAAATGGGTCAATGAGCAGTTCTTC. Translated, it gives CASSWSRDRKLKWVNEQFF.

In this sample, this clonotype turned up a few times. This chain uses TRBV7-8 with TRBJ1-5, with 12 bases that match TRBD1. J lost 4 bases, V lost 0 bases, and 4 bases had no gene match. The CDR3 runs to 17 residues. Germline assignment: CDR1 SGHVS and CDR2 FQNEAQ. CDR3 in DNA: TGTGCCAGCAGCTTAGCCGGGACAGGGGGCCTAAATCAGCCCCAGCATTTT. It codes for CASSLAGTGGLNQPQHF. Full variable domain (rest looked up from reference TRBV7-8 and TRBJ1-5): GAGVSQSPRYKVAKRGQDVALRCDPISGHVSLFWYQQALGQGPEFLTYFQNEAQLDKSGLPSDRFFAERPEGSVSTLKIQRTQQEDSAVYLCASSLAGTGGLNQPQHFGDGTRLSIL.

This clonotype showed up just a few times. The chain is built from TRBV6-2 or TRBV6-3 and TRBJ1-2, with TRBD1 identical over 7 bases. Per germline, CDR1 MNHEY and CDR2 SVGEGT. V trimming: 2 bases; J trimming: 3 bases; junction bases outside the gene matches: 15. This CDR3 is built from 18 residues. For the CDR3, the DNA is TGTGCCAGCAGTTACCCCTTGGACAGGCCGCCGTCGGACTATGGCTACACCTTC. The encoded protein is CASSYPLDRPPSDYGYTF.

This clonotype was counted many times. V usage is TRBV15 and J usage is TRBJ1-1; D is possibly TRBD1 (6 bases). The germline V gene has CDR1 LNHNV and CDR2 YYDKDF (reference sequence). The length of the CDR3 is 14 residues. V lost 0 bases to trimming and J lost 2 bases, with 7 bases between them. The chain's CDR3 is CATSREGGNTEAFF. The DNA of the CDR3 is TGTGCCACCAGCAGAGAAGGGGGAAACACTGAAGCTTTCTTT.

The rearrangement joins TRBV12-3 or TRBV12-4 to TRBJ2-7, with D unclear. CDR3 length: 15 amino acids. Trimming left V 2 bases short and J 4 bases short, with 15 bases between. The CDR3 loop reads CASSLSRVVFYEQYF. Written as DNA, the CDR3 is TGTGCCAGCAGTTTATCTAGGGTAGTCTTTTACGAGCAGTACTTC.

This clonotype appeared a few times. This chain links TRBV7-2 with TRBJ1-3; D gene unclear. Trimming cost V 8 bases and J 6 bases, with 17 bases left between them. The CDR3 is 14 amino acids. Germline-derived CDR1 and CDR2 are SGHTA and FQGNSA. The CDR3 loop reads CASGEQVLENTIYF. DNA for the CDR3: TGTGCCAGCGGTGAGCAGGTTTTGGAAAACACCATATATTTT. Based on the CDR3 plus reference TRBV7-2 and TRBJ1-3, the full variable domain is GAGVSQSPSNKVTEKGKDVELRCDPISGHTALYWYRQSLGQGLEFLIYFQGNSAPDKSGLPSDRFSAERTGGSVSTLTIQRTQQEDSAVYLCASGEQVLENTIYFGEGSWLTVV.